What follows are 11 T cell receptor beta chains derived from one specimen sequenced in a study of T-cell memory formation after mild COVID-19. TCRdb re-called the 5' RACE reads through MiXCR, storing one row per CDR3 protein. This table holds hundreds of thousands of distinct CDR3 sequences, roughly 25% found once. Specimen: PBMCs or a T cell subset sorted from them (not recorded which). Receptors originate from an adult woman who had mild COVID-19 (a few samples of this study predate the infection). Cell type and time point are not known.

This clonotype came up a few times. This sequence joins TRBV20-1 and TRBJ2-1; D perhaps matches TRBD2 (6 bases). From germline, CDR1 is DFQATT and CDR2 SNEGSKA (reference sequence). V shed 3 bases and J shed 2 bases, with 11 bases lying between them. The CDR3 has 14 amino acids. CDR3 nucleotide sequence: TGCAGTGCTAGTGCGGGGCCTACCTACAATGAGCAGTTCTTC. It yields the protein CSASAGPTYNEQFF.

Only a few counts were recorded for this clonotype. The chain joins TRBV5-1 to TRBJ1-1, with D unresolved. Germline CDR1 is SGHRS and CDR2 is YFSETQ. The CDR3 is 15 amino acids. V lost 4 bases, J lost 0 bases, and 13 bases lay in between. CDR3 residues: CASSPYQVMNTEAFF. The CDR3 nucleotides are TGCGCCAGCAGCCCATATCAAGTAATGAACACTGAAGCTTTCTTT.

The chain joins TRBV12-3 or TRBV12-4 to TRBJ2-1; possible D gene TRBD2, 5 bases. V lost 2 bases to trimming and J lost 9 bases, with 17 bases between them. The CDR3 loop spans 15 amino acids. The CDR3, as DNA: TGTGCCAGCAGTTTACTTAGCACAAAGGCGGGTGAGCAGTTCTTC. It encodes CASSLLSTKAGEQFF.

The chain carries TRBV7-2 and TRBJ1-4; perhaps TRBD1 as D (6 bases). Trimming removed 7 bases at V and 8 bases at J, with 14 bases between. Germline lookup yields CDR1 SGHTA and CDR2 FQGNSA. There are 13 residues in the CDR3. CDR3 in DNA: TGTGCCAGCAAGGGGGGGGAGGGAGAAAAACTGTTTTTT. It is translated as CASKGGEGEKLFF.

This clonotype showed up just a few times. J is TRBJ1-5 and V is TRBV6-1, with D maybe TRBD1 (5 bases). CDR3 size: 15 residues. The germline V and J ends were trimmed by 3 bases and 5 bases, with 14 bases remaining between them. CDR1 and CDR2 (germline): MNHNS, SASEGT. DNA for the CDR3: TGTGCCAGCAGTGAGAACAGGATGCTTGATCAGCCCCAGCATTTT. Protein product: CASSENRMLDQPQHF.

J is TRBJ1-4 and V is TRBV20-1, with D perhaps matching TRBD1 (5 bases). Germline V CDR1 and CDR2: DFQATT, SNEGSKA (reference sequence). The CDR3 is 15 amino acids. V was pared by 6 bases and J by 6 bases, with 20 bases between. The CDR3 DNA reads TGCAGTGCCGCGGGAACCCAGAGGGGAGATGAAAAACTGTTTTTT. Protein sequence: CSAAGTQRGDEKLFF.

V gene TRBV29-1 combines with J gene TRBJ1-2; D is uncertain. CDR3 size: 11 residues. From germline, CDR1 is SQVTM and CDR2 ANQGSEA. V was shortened by 6 bases and J by 8 bases, with 13 bases between the two germline ends. CDR3 sequence: CSVVGVFGYTF. The CDR3 DNA is TGCAGCGTCGTTGGGGTCTTCGGCTACACCTTC. Filled out from reference TRBV29-1 and TRBJ1-2, the complete variable domain reads SAVISQKPSRDICQRGTSLTIQCQVDSQVTMMFWYRQQPGQSLTLIATANQGSEATYESGFVIDKFPISRPNLTFSTLTVSNMSPEDSSIYLCSVVGVFGYTFGSGTRLTVV.

This clonotype was observed a few times. The chain links TRBV11-2 to TRBJ2-7, with D possibly being TRBD1 (6 bases). The length of the CDR3 is 14 residues. Per germline, CDR1 SGHAT and CDR2 FQNNGV. V was pared by 1 base and J by 3 bases, with 10 bases between. CDR3: CASSLAQQGYEQYF. The CDR3, as DNA: TGTGCCAGCAGCTTAGCCCAACAGGGCTACGAGCAGTACTTC.

The chain is built from TRBV29-1 and TRBJ2-7; D could derive from TRBD1 or TRBD2 (5 bases each). The V end was cut by 4 bases, the J end by 5 bases, with 6 bases between. The CDR3 spans 10 residues. Germline CDR1 SQVTM, CDR2 ANQGSEA. Here the CDR3 DNA reads TGCAGCGTTGGGGGGAACGAGCAGTACTTC. Its translation is CSVGGNEQYF.

CDR3 sequence reads: CSALTGMIGADTQYF. The DNA for the CDR3 is TGCAGTGCCCTGACAGGGATGATAGGTGCAGATACGCAGTATTTT. The chain combines TRBV20-1 with TRBJ2-3; 7 nucleotides line up with TRBD1. The length of the CDR3 is 15 residues. Germline loops: CDR1 DFQATT, CDR2 SNEGSKA (reference sequence). Trimming took 6 bases from V and 4 from J; bases not matched to a gene: 13.

This clonotype was seen many times. The rearrangement uses TRBV24-1 and TRBJ2-7, with 7 bases fitting TRBD1. Germline V lookup: CDR1 KGHDR, CDR2 SFDVKD. V shed 4 bases, J shed 4 bases, and the junction held 9 bases outside the gene matches. The CDR3 has 15 residues. DNA of the CDR3: TGTGCCACCAGTGACCCTACCCGGACAGGATACGAGCAGTACTTC. Translated, it gives CATSDPTRTGYEQYF.